This T cell receptor beta chain was found in a study of cytomegalovirus exposure and HLA in healthy donors. General study results and limits: TCR beta chains associated with HLA were, in a later analysis, more clonally expanded than equally common others. The study flagged some 180 TCR beta chains as cytomegalovirus-associated.

With 60 Vbeta and 13 Jbeta primers, the PCR was carried out. Sequencing used immunoSEQ multiplex PCR; TCRdb keeps in-frame clones, though not all of them. The table for this sample gives 30,000 to 40,000 clones. Details on this clone: No antigen is known for it.

Nominal health characterized the donors when sampled, though unrecorded immune exposures were likely. Germline assignment: CDR1 LNHDA and CDR2 SQIVND (reference sequence). CDR3 length equals 15 residues. The junction had 2 bases not matched to a gene; V was cut back by 2 bases and J by 3 bases. J is TRBJ2-7 and V is TRBV19, with 12 positions matching TRBD2. The sequenced material came from PBMCs. This sequence was found in a human donor in good health. CDR3 nucleotides: TGTGCCAGTAGTATATCACTAGCGGGGGGCTACGAGCAGTACTTC. It is translated as CASSISLAGGYEQYF.